This TCR beta chain was obtained from a study of CD8 T cells in Susac syndrome. Study outcomes and limitations: The TCR sequencing and HLA analysis in the study involved a relatively small number of individuals, as the study acknowledged.

Note on this clonotype: Its antigen remains unknown.

RNA, at about 0.5 to 1 ug, was reverse transcribed with random hexamers. TCR beta CDR3 was amplified by immunoSEQ covering 54 Vbeta and 13 Jbeta. TCRdb reprocessed the immunoSEQ multiplex PCR reads via MiXCR and lists one record per CDR3 protein. The sample records 160,000 or so distinct CDR3 sequences, roughly 95% being singletons. Deletions cut 0 bases from V and 5 bases from J, with 13 bases between. Germline CDR1 KGHSH, CDR2 LQKENI. The CDR3 extends over 16 amino acids. Sequencing used CD4+ T cells from PBMCs. This chain joins TRBV18 and TRBJ2-2, with D tentatively TRBD1 (5 bases). The clonotype comes from a human donor with multiple sclerosis. CDR3: CASSPPAAWTTGELFF. The CDR3 DNA reads TGTGCCAGCTCACCACCTGCGGCCTGGACAACCGGGGAGCTGTTTTTT.